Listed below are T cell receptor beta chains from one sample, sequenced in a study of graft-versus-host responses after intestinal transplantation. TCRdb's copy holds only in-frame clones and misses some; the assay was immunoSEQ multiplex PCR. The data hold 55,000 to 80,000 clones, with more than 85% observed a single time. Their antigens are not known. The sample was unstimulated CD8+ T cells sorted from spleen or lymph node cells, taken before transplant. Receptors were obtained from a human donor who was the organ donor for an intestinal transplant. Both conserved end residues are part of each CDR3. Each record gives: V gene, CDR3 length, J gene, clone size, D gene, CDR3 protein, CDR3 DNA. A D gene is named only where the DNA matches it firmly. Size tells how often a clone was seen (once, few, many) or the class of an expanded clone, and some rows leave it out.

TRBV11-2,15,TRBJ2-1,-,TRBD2,CASSFTGRAGIEQFF,TGTGCCAGCAGCTTCACCGGGAGGGCCGGGATAGAGCAGTTCTTC
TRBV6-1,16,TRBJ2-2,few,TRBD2,CASSERGLAVVGELFF,TGTGCCAGCAGTGAAAGGGGACTAGCTGTGGTCGGGGAGCTGTTTTTT
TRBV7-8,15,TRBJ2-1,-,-,CASSSGLPTNNEQFF,TGTGCCAGCAGCTCTGGACTACCGACGAACAATGAGCAGTTCTTC
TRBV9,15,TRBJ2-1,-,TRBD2,CASSVMTSGRDEQFF,TGTGCCAGCAGCGTAATGACTAGCGGGAGGGATGAGCAGTTCTTC
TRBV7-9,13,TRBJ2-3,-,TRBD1,CASTGQNTDTQYF,TGTGCCAGTACGGGACAGAACACAGATACGCAGTATTTT
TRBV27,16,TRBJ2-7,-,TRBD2,CASSLLGLASSYEQYF,TGTGCCAGCAGTTTACTTGGACTAGCGAGCTCCTACGAGCAGTACTTC
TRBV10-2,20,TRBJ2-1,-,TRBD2,CASSDPYGLRSGDSYNEQFF,TGCGCCAGCAGTGATCCCTATGGGTTGAGGAGCGGGGACTCCTACAATGAGCAGTTCTTC
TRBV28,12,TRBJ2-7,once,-,CASSWGAYEQYF,TGTGCCAGCAGTTGGGGGGCCTACGAGCAGTACTTC
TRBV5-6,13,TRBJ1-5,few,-,CASSPGGNQPQHF,TGTGCCAGCAGCCCGGGCGGGAACCAGCCCCAGCATTTT
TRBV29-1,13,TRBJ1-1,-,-,CSSTRGGWTEAFF,TGCTCCTCTACACGGGGGGGCTGGACTGAAGCTTTCTTT
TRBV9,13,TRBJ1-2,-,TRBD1,CASSVAQGSGYTF,TGTGCCAGCAGCGTAGCACAGGGGAGTGGCTACACCTTC
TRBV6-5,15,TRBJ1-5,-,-,CASSYSLTGGQPQHF,TGTGCCAGCAGTTACTCGTTAACTGGCGGGCAGCCCCAGCATTTT
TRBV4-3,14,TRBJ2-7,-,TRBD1,CASSQGQGDYEQYF,TGCGCCAGCAGCCAAGGGCAGGGGGATTACGAGCAGTACTTC
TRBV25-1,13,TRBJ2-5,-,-,CASRPGWKETQYF,TGTGCCAGCCGCCCGGGGTGGAAAGAGACCCAGTACTTC
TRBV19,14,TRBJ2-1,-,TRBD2,CASMLREGRNEQFF,TGTGCCAGTATGCTGCGGGAGGGCCGGAATGAGCAGTTCTTC